Presented here are 2 T cell receptor beta chains from one specimen sequenced in a study of identifying expanded T cells in peripheral blood. Libraries were prepared by immunoSEQ multiplex PCR; TCRdb keeps only in-frame clonotypes and omits some of them. This table has over 100,000 clones, 88% appearing once. The sample was blood. The source of these receptors is a person between 18 and 75 years old in good health.

J is TRBJ1-3 and V is TRBV5-6; TRBD1 is a possible D gene (5 bases). CDR1 and CDR2 (germline): SGHDT, YYEEEE. The CDR3 runs 16 residues. V was pared by 4 bases and J by 1 base, with 15 bases between. In DNA, the CDR3 is TGTGCCAGCAGCCGTAACCGTCAGGGTTCTGGAAACACCATATATTTT. Protein: CASSRNRQGSGNTIYF.

This clone was detected a few times. The same CDR3 also results from other DNA sequences found in this sample. The V and J genes are TRBV7-2 and TRBJ1-5; possible D gene TRBD1, 5 bases. V lost 1 base, J lost 5 bases, and 6 bases lay in between. The CDR3 runs 13 residues. Germline V CDR1 and CDR2: SGHTA, FQGNSA. The DNA for the CDR3 is TGTGCCAGCAGCTTAGGGGGGGATCAGCCCCAGCATTTT. Protein: CASSLGGDQPQHF.